The 20 T cell receptor beta chains below were found in one sample sequenced in a study of Ad26.COV2.S vaccination and SARS-CoV-2 variants. Documented treatment: 15 to 20 received Ad26.COV2.S at low or high dose, single or two shots; several received placebo; per-sample allocation not given. The investigators took samples on day 63 after the first vaccine or placebo injection. TCRdb's copy holds only in-frame clones and misses some; the assay was immunoSEQ multiplex PCR. The sample consists of approximately 300,000 clones, roughly 80% of them appearing once. The source material was peripheral blood, sampled in a trial of Ad26.COV2.S vaccine versus placebo. All receptors derive from a person aged 18 to 65 who received the Ad26.COV2.S COVID-19 vaccine or a placebo.

This rearrangement joins TRBV5-1 to TRBJ1-4, with D uncertain. Germline lookup yields CDR1 SGHRS and CDR2 YFSETQ. The V end was cut by 1 base, the J end by 3 bases, with 10 bases between. CDR3 length: 15 amino acids. DNA of the CDR3: TGCGCCAGCAGCTTGCGTTCCGGGCCTAATGAAAAACTGTTTTTT. Amino acid sequence: CASSLRSGPNEKLFF.

The chain recombines TRBV3-1 (or the pseudogene TRBV3-2) with TRBJ2-2; the D gene could be TRBD1 or TRBD2 (5 bases each). Between the trimmed V and J ends, which lost 10 bases and 4 bases, there was a span of 16 bases. The CDR3 length is 14 residues. Looked up from germline, CDR1 is LGHDT and CDR2 is YNNKEL (reference sequence). Here the CDR3 reads CAIGSSGGTGELFF. The CDR3, as DNA: TGTGCCATTGGATCGAGTGGGGGCACCGGGGAGCTGTTTTTT.

As for this clone: At one end the junction does not follow the germline gene, possibly because of a read error. The rearrangement uses TRBV6-5 and TRBJ2-4; D is uncertain. This CDR3 region has 12 residues. The V gene's germline CDR1 is MNHEY and CDR2 SVGAGI. CDR3 bases: TGTGCGAGCACCTTGGCTTCAGGCGTTCAGTACTTC. Its translation: CASTLASGVQYF.

Only one count was recorded for this clone. V gene TRBV5-8 combines with J gene TRBJ1-5; weak D call: TRBD1 (5 bases). This CDR3 contains 16 residues. V lost 1 base, J lost 4 bases, and 15 bases lay in between. Germline V CDR1 and CDR2: SGHTS, YDEGEE. CDR3: CASSLWGLGENQPQHF. The CDR3 nucleotides read TGTGCCAGCAGCTTGTGGGGACTGGGGGAGAATCAGCCCCAGCATTTT.

The chain couples TRBV4-1 to TRBJ1-2; D not resolved. The CDR3 consists of 15 residues. The germline V and J ends were trimmed by 1 base and 0 bases, with 9 bases remaining between them. Germline values: CDR1 MGHRA, CDR2 YSYEKL. In DNA form, the CDR3 reads TGCGCCAGCAGCCAAGGCGGCGGAGCTAACTATGGCTACACCTTC. Translated: CASSQGGGANYGYTF.

This chain uses TRBV28 with TRBJ2-2, with 8 bases fitting TRBD1. Germline loops: CDR1 MDHEN, CDR2 SYDVKM. The J segment lost 3 bases and the V segment lost 6 bases, leaving 6 bases of the junction unmatched. The CDR3 runs 15 residues. As DNA, the CDR3 is TGTGCCAGCAGCAGACAGGGGTTAGACACCGGGGAGCTGTTTTTT. It codes for CASSRQGLDTGELFF.

J is TRBJ2-7 and V is TRBV6-5; 7 bases align to TRBD2. The V gene end was trimmed by 4 bases and the J gene end by 4 bases; junction bases not matched to a gene: 7. The germline V gene has CDR1 MNHEY and CDR2 SVGAGI. The length of the CDR3 is 14 residues. The CDR3 nucleotides are TGTGCCAGCAGTTTGGCTAGCGGATCTTACGAGCAGTACTTC. Protein: CASSLASGSYEQYF.

The V gene is TRBV2, the J gene TRBJ2-3; possible D gene TRBD2, 5 bases. The CDR3 contains 14 residues. V was shortened by 7 bases and J by 3 bases, with 14 bases between the two germline ends. In germline, CDR1 is SNHLY, CDR2 FYNNEI. The CDR3 nucleotides read TGTGCCAGCAAAGGAGGCCGAGAGACAGATACGCAGTATTTT. As protein: CASKGGRETDTQYF. The whole variable domain, filled in from reference TRBV2 and TRBJ2-3, reads EPEVTQTPSHQVTQMGQEVILRCVPISNHLYFYWYRQILGQKVEFLVSFYNNEISEKSEIFDDQFSVERPDGSNFTLKIRSTKLEDSAMYFCASKGGRETDTQYFGPGTRLTVL.

The V call is TRBV6-5, the J call TRBJ1-2; D is uncertain. CDR3 length equals 15 residues. Trimming removed 10 bases at V and 2 bases at J, with 20 bases between. CDR1 MNHEY and CDR2 SVGAGI come from the germline V gene. The CDR3 DNA is TGTGCCACCAAACGAGGAGTAGGTGCCAACTATGGCTACACCTTC. Amino acid sequence: CATKRGVGANYGYTF.

DNA of the CDR3: TGCGCCAGCAGCTTTCGCTGGGGGGCTCAAATCTCCTACGAGCAGTACTTC. Protein: CASSFRWGAQISYEQYF. V and J are TRBV5-1 and TRBJ2-7, with D perhaps given as TRBD1 or TRBD2 (6 bases each). V shed 2 bases and J shed 0 bases, with 18 bases lying between them. Germline V gives CDR1 SGHRS, CDR2 YFSETQ. CDR3 length: 17 residues.

This chain connects TRBV7-8 to TRBJ1-5; D unclear. This CDR3 spans 16 amino acids. Trimming removed 5 bases from V and 2 bases from J, with 16 bases in between. The germline CDR1 and CDR2 sequences are SGHVS and FQNEAQ. CDR3 sequence reads: CASSEEILGRNQPQHF. The CDR3 nucleotides are TGTGCCAGCAGCGAGGAAATTTTAGGGCGCAATCAGCCCCAGCATTTT.

The rearrangement uses TRBV9 and TRBJ2-5; maybe TRBD2 (5 bases). CDR3 length equals 16 residues. From germline, CDR1 is SGDLS and CDR2 YYNGEE. V lost 0 bases and J 0 bases, leaving 12 bases between the germline ends. Written as DNA, the CDR3 is TGTGCCAGCAGCGTAGCGGACTTCGGCTACCAAGAGACCCAGTACTTC. Protein product: CASSVADFGYQETQYF.

The chain links TRBV11-3 to TRBJ2-7, with 9 bases matching TRBD2. This CDR3 region has 14 residues. The ends lost 8 bases at V and 6 bases at J; junction bases unmatched: 11. The germline V gene encodes CDR1 SGHNT and CDR2 YENEEA. The CDR3 DNA reads as TGTGCCAGCGCCCGCGGGGGGGGAGGGTTCGAGCAGTACTTC. It specifies CASARGGGGFEQYF.

This sequence joins TRBV19 and TRBJ1-1; maybe TRBD1 (6 bases). V was cut by 6 bases and J by 0 bases, with 11 bases left in between. The CDR3 is 14 residues long. Germline lookup yields CDR1 LNHDA and CDR2 SQIVND (reference sequence). The CDR3, as DNA: TGTGCCAGTAGCCCCCAGGGGATGAACACTGAAGCTTTCTTT. This encodes CASSPQGMNTEAFF.

Comments on this clone: Distinct nucleotide sequences in the sample also encode this CDR3. The chain uses TRBV7-9 and TRBJ2-7; D tentatively fits TRBD1 or TRBD2 (5 bases each). This CDR3 contains 12 residues. The V end lost 6 bases, the J end lost 2 bases, and 8 bases lay between the germline ends. Germline lookup yields CDR1 SEHNR and CDR2 FQNEAQ (reference sequence). The CDR3 DNA follows: TGTGCCAGCAGTTTGGGGGCCTACGAGCAGTACTTC. It encodes CASSLGAYEQYF. The full variable domain, in which reference TRBV7-9 and TRBJ2-7 provide the parts outside the CDR3, is DTGVSQNPRHKITKRGQNVTFRCDPISEHNRLYWYRQTLGQGPEFLTYFQNEAQLEKSRLLSDRFSAERPKGSFSTLEIQRTEQGDSAMYLCASSLGAYEQYFGPGTRLTVT.

The V and J genes are TRBV7-2 and TRBJ2-3; 8 bases align to TRBD1. CDR1 SGHTA and CDR2 FQGNSA come from the germline V gene. V shed 5 bases and J 3 bases; nucleotides not matched to a gene: 4. The CDR3 has 14 amino acids. The CDR3, as DNA: TGTGCCAGCAGCCCTTGGGACAGGACAGATACGCAGTATTTT. Translating gives CASSPWDRTDTQYF.

The V call is TRBV7-2, the J call TRBJ1-4; TRBD1 matches at 11 bases. Losses at the gene ends were 0 bases for V and 6 bases for J; bases not matched to a gene: 3. CDR1 SGHTA and CDR2 FQGNSA come from the germline V gene. The CDR3 extends over 16 amino acids. Here the CDR3 DNA reads TGTGCCAGCAGCTTAGCCGGGACAGGGGGTGATGAAAAACTGTTTTTT. Translation gives CASSLAGTGGDEKLFF.

The chain carries TRBV10-2 and TRBJ1-5; D perhaps matches TRBD1 (6 bases). Germline-derived CDR1 and CDR2 are WSHSY and SAAADI. The CDR3 extends over 16 amino acids. V was cut by 6 bases and J by 6 bases, with 21 bases left in between. The CDR3 DNA follows: TGCGCCAGCAGCAGCCTTCGAGACAGGTTGGGTCAGCCCCAGCATTTT. Its translation is CASSSLRDRLGQPQHF.

The chain uses TRBV18 and TRBJ2-7; maybe TRBD2 (6 bases). Trimming cost V 2 bases and J 7 bases, with 15 bases left between them. The CDR3 runs to 14 residues. CDR1 and CDR2 from the germline V gene are KGHSH and LQKENI. The CDR3 spells CASSPLGTAGEQYF. The CDR3 region has the DNA TGTGCCAGCTCACCATTAGGAACTGCGGGGGAGCAGTACTTC. The full variable domain, its missing parts supplied by reference TRBV18 and TRBJ2-7, is NAGVMQNPRHLVRRRGQEARLRCSPMKGHSHVYWYRQLPEEGLKFMVYLQKENIIDESGMPKERFSAEFPKEGPSILRIQQVVRGDSAAYFCASSPLGTAGEQYFGPGTRLTVT.

With regard to this clone: The identical CDR3 is also encoded by other nucleotide sequences in the sample. The chain links TRBV6-5 to TRBJ1-1; 8 nucleotides align to TRBD1. Per germline, CDR1 MNHEY and CDR2 SVGAGI. The CDR3 loop spans 12 amino acids. The ends lost 6 bases at V and 8 bases at J; junction bases unmatched: 5. The CDR3 is CASSRGQGEAFF. CDR3 in DNA: TGTGCCAGCAGCCGAGGACAGGGAGAAGCTTTCTTT.